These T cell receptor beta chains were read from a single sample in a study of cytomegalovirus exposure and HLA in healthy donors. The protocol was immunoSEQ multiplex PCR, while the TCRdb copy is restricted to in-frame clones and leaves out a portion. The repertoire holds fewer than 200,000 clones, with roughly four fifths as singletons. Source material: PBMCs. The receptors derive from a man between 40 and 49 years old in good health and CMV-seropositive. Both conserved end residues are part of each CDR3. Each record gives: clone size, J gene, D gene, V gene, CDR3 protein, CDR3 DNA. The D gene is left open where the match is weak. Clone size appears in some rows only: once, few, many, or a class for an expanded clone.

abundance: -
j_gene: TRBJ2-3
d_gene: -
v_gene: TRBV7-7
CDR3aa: CASSSSSTDTQYF
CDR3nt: TGTGCCAGCAGCTCCTCTAGCACAGATACGCAGTATTTT

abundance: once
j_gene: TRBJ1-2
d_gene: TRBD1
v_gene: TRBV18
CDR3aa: CASSPNSASGQHYGYTF
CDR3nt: TGTGCCAGCTCACCAAACTCAGCTTCGGGACAGCACTATGGCTACACCTTC

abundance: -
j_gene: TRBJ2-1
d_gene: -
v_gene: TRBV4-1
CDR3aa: CASSQDSGSYNEQFF
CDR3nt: TGCGCCAGCAGCCAAGATAGCGGATCCTACAATGAGCAGTTCTTC

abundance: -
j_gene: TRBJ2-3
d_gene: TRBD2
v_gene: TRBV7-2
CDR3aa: CASRTELAGSTDTQYF
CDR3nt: TGTGCCAGCAGAACTGAGCTAGCGGGAAGCACAGATACGCAGTATTTT

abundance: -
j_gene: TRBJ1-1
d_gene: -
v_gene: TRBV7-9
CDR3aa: CASTPVGDTEAFF
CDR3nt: TGTGCCAGCACCCCCGTAGGGGACACTGAAGCTTTCTTT

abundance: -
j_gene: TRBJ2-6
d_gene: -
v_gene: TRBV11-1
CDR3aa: CASSPTGRVGANVLTF
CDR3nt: TGTGCCAGCAGCCCGACAGGCCGTGTTGGGGCCAACGTCCTGACTTTC

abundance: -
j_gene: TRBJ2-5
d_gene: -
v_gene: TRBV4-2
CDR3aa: CASSQDHRVTQETQYF
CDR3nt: TGTGCCAGCAGCCAAGATCACAGGGTTACTCAAGAGACCCAGTACTTC

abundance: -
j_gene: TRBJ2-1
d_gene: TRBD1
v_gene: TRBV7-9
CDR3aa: CASSSPGTGYNEQFF
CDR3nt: TGTGCCAGCAGCTCCCCTGGGACAGGATACAATGAGCAGTTCTTC

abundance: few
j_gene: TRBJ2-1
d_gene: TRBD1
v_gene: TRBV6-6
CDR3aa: CASRPGTGGNEQFF
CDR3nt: TGTGCCAGCAGACCCGGGACAGGGGGCAATGAGCAGTTCTTC

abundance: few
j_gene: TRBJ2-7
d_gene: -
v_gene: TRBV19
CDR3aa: CASSAHREPPFEQYF
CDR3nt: TGTGCCAGTAGCGCCCACCGGGAACCTCCGTTCGAGCAGTACTTC

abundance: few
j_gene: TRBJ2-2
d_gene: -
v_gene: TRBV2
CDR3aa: CASTWTVFGELFF
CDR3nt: TGTGCCAGCACCTGGACAGTGTTCGGGGAGCTGTTTTTT

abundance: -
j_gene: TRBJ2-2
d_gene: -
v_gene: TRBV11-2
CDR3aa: CASSPSGGRANTGELFF
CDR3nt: TGTGCCAGCAGCCCCTCGGGGGGCCGCGCGAACACCGGGGAGCTGTTTTTT

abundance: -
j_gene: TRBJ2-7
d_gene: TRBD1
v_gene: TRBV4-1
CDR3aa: CASSPGQDSYEQYF
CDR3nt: TGCGCCAGCAGCCCGGGACAGGACTCCTACGAGCAGTACTTC

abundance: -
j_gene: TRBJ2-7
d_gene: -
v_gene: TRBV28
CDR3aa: CASSSYVEQYF
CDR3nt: TGTGCCAGCAGTTCTTATGTCGAGCAGTACTTC

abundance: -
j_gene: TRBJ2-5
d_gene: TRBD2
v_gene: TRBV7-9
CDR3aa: CASSPLGRGDSPREQYF
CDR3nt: TGTGCCAGCAGCCCCCTGGGGCGGGGGGACTCTCCGCGGGAGCAGTACTTC

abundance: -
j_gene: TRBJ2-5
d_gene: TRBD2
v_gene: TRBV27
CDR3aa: CASSFRTSGSETQYF
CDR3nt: TGTGCCAGCAGTTTTCGGACTAGCGGGAGTGAGACCCAGTACTTC

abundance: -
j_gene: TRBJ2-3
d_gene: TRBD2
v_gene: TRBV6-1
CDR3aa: CASSLRLAQDTQYF
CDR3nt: TGTGCCAGCAGTCTTCGACTAGCTCAAGATACGCAGTATTTT

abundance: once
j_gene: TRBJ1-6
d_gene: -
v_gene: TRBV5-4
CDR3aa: CASSQDRAGGFPLHF
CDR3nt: TGTGCCAGCAGCCAAGACCGGGCCGGGGGTTTCCCCCTCCACTTT

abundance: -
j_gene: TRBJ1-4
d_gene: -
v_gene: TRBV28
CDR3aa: CASSLSGPRANEKLFF
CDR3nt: TGTGCCAGCAGTTTATCCGGCCCACGGGCTAATGAAAAACTGTTTTTT

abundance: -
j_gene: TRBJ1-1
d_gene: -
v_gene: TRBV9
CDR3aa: CASSVQMNTEAFF
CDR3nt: TGTGCCAGCAGCGTTCAGATGAACACTGAAGCTTTCTTT

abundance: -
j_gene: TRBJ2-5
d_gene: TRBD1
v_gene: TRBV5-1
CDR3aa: CASSVRSGQSGETQYF
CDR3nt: TGCGCCAGCAGCGTTAGATCGGGACAGTCGGGGGAGACCCAGTACTTC

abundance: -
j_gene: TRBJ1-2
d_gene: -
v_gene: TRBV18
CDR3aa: CASSPLGLDYGYTF
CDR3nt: TGTGCCAGCTCACCCCTGGGACTTGACTATGGCTACACCTTC

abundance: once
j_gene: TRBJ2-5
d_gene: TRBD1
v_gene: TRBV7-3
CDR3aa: CASSLQGNGETQYF
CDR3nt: TGTGCCAGCAGTCTACAGGGGAATGGGGAGACCCAGTACTTC

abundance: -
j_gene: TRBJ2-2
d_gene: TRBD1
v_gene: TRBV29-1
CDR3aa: CSVVTGAGELFF
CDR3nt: TGCAGCGTTGTCACAGGGGCCGGGGAGCTGTTTTTT

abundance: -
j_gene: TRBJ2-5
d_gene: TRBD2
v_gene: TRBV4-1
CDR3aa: CASSRGGYQETQYF
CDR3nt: TGCGCCAGCAGTCGCGGGGGGTACCAAGAGACCCAGTACTTC

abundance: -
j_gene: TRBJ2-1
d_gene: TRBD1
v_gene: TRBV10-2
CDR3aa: CASRNRGVGTYNEQFF
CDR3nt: TGCGCCAGCAGAAACAGGGGGGTGGGGACCTACAATGAGCAGTTCTTC

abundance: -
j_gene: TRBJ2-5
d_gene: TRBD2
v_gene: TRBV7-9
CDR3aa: CASSLRLAGETQYF
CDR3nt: TGTGCCAGCAGCTTGAGGCTAGCGGGAGAGACCCAGTACTTC

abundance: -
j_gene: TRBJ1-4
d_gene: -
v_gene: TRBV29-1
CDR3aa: CSVGQNNEKLFF
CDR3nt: TGCAGCGTTGGGCAGAATAATGAAAAACTGTTTTTT

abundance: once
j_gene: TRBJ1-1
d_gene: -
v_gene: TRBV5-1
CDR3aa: CASSLRHRETEAFF
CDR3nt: TGCGCCAGCAGCTTGCGTCACAGGGAGACTGAAGCTTTCTTT

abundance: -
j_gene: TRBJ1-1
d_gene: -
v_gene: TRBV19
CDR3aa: CASSIGGGREAFF
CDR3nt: TGTGCCAGTAGTATCGGGGGGGGCAGAGAAGCTTTCTTT

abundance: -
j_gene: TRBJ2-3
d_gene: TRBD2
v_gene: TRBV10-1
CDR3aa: CASSPGGLAGGSDTQYF
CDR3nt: TGCGCCAGCAGCCCCGGGGGACTAGCGGGGGGCTCAGATACGCAGTATTTT

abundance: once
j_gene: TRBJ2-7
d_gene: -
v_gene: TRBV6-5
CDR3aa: CAISESDRVYEQYF
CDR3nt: TGTGCCATCAGTGAGTCGGACAGAGTCTACGAGCAGTACTTC

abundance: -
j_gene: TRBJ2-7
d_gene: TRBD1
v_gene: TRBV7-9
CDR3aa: CASSWTGDEQYF
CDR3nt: TGTGCCAGCAGCTGGACAGGGGACGAGCAGTACTTC

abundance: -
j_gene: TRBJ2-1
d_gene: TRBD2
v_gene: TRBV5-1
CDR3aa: CASRYSGGARNEQFF
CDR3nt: TGCGCCAGCAGGTATAGCGGGGGGGCGCGTAATGAGCAGTTCTTC

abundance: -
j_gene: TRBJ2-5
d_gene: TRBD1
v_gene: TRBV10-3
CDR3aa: CAEETGGVETQYF
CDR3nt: TGTGCCGAAGAAACAGGGGGCGTTGAGACCCAGTACTTC

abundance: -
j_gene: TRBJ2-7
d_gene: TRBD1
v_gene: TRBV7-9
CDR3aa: CASSPRQGTYEQYF
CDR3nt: TGTGCCAGCAGCCCGCGACAGGGAACCTACGAGCAGTACTTC

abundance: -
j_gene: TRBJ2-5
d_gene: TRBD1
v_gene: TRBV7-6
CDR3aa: CASSLTGTEETQYF
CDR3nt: TGTGCCAGCAGCTTAACCGGGACAGAAGAGACCCAGTACTTC

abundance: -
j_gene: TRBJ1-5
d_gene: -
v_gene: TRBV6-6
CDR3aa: CASSYGRGPNQPQHF
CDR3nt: TGTGCCAGCAGTTACGGCAGGGGCCCCAATCAGCCCCAGCATTTT

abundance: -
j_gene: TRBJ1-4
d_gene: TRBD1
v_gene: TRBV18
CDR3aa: CASSPTGTGVAEKLFF
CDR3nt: TGTGCCAGCTCACCAACCGGGACAGGGGTGGCCGAAAAACTGTTTTTT

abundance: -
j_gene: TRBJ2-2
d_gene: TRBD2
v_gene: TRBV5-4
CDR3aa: CASSRRLAGATGELFF
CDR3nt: TGTGCCAGCAGCAGAAGACTAGCGGGAGCCACCGGGGAGCTGTTTTTT

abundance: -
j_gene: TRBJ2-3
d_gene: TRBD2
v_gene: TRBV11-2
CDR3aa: CASSLAAGARTDTQYF
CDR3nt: TGTGCCAGCAGCTTAGCGGCGGGAGCGCGCACAGATACGCAGTATTTT

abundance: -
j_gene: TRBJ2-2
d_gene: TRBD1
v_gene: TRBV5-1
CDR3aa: CASSFGTGANTGELFF
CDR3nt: TGCGCCAGCAGCTTTGGGACAGGGGCGAACACCGGGGAGCTGTTTTTT

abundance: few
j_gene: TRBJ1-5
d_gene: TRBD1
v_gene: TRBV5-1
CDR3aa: CASSLGQGANQPQHF
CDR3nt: TGCGCCAGCAGCTTGGGTCAGGGGGCCAATCAGCCCCAGCATTTT

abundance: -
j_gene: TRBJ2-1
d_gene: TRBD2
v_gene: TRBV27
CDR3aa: CASRRGSSGDYNEQFF
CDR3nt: TGTGCCAGCAGACGCGGGAGTAGCGGGGACTACAATGAGCAGTTCTTC

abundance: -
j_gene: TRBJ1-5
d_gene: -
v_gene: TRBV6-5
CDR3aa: CASRVDTGPNQPQHF
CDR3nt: TGTGCCAGCAGGGTGGACACAGGGCCCAATCAGCCCCAGCATTTT

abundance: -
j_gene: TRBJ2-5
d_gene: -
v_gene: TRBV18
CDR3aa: CASSSNSPQGGETQYF
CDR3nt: TGTGCCAGCTCATCCAATTCCCCACAGGGTGGAGAGACCCAGTACTTC

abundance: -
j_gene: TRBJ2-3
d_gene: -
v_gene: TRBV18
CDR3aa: CASSISGGTDTQYF
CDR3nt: TGTGCCAGCTCGATATCAGGGGGCACAGATACGCAGTATTTT

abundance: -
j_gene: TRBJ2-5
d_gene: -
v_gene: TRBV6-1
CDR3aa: CASSEGRGWETQYF
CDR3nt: TGTGCCAGCAGTGAAGGCAGGGGCTGGGAGACCCAGTACTTC

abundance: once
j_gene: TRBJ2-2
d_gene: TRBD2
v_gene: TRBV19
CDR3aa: CASSPGGNANTGELFF
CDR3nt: TGTGCCAGTAGTCCGGGAGGGAACGCGAACACCGGGGAGCTGTTTTTT

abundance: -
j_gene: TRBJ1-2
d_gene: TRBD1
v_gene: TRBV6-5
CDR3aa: CASSDPGQGNYGYTF
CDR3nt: TGTGCCAGCAGCGATCCGGGACAGGGGAACTATGGCTACACCTTC